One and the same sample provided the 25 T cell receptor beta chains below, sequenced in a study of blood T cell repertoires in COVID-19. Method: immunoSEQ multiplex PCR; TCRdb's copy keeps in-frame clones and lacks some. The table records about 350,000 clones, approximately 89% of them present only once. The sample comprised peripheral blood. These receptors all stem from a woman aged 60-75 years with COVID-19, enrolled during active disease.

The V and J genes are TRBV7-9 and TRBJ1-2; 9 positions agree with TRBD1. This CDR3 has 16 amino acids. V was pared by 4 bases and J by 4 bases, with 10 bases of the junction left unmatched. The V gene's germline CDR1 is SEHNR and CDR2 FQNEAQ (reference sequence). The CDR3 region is CASSYGTGRRSYGYTF. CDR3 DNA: TGTGCCAGCAGCTACGGGACAGGGCGACGGAGCTATGGCTACACCTTC.

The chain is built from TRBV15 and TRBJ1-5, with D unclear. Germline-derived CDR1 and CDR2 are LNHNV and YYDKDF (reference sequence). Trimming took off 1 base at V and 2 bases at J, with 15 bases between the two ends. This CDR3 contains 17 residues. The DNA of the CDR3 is TGTGCCACCAGCAGAGCAATGAGGGCGAGGGGCAATCAGCCCCAGCATTTT. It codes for CATSRAMRARGNQPQHF.

For the CDR3, the DNA is TGTGCCAGCAGCTTAGATCAGAGGGCCGGGGAGCTGTTTTTT. It codes for CASSLDQRAGELFF. The V call is TRBV11-2, the J call TRBJ2-2; a possible D gene is TRBD2 (5 bases). Trimming shortened V by 0 bases and J by 6 bases, and 8 bases separated the two germline ends. Per germline, CDR1 SGHAT and CDR2 FQNNGV. The CDR3 runs to 14 residues.

As DNA, the CDR3 is TGTGCCAGCAGCCAAGATCGAGGGGGCGTGAGGTTGGGCTCCTACGAGCAGTACTTC. Translation gives CASSQDRGGVRLGSYEQYF. V usage is TRBV14 and J usage is TRBJ2-7; 7 bases map to TRBD1. This CDR3 comprises 19 residues. Per the germline V gene, CDR1 is SGHDN and CDR2 is FVKESK. Trimming took 0 bases from V and 0 from J; bases not matched to a gene: 14.

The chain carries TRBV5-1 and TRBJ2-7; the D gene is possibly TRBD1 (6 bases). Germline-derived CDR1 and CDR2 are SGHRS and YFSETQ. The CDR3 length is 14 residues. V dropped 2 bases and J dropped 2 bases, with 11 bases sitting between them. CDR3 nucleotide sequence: TGCGCCAGCAGCTTAGGGGGAAAGGCCTACGAGCAGTACTTC. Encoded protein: CASSLGGKAYEQYF.

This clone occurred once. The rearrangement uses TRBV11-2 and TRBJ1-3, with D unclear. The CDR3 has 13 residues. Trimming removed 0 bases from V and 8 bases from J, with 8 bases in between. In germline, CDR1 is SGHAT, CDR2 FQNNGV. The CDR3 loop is CASSLELVDTIYF. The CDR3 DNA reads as TGTGCCAGCAGCTTAGAGCTGGTAGACACCATATATTTT.

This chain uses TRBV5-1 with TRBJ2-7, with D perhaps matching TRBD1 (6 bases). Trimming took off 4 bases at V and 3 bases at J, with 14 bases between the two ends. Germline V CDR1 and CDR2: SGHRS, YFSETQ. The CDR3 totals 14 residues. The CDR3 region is CASSAGDTNYEQYF. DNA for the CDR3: TGCGCCAGCAGCGCAGGGGACACCAACTACGAGCAGTACTTC.

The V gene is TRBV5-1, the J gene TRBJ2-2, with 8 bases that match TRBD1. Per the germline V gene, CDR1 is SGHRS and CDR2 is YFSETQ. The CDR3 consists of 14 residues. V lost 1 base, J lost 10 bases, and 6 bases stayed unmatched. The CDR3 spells CASSLRQGKLELFF. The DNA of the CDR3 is TGCGCCAGCAGCTTGAGACAGGGGAAGCTGGAGCTGTTTTTT.

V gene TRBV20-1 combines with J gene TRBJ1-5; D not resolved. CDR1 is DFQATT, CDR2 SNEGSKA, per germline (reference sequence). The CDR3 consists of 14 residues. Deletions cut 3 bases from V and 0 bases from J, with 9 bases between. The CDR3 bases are TGCAGTGCTAGTAGGAGCAATAGCAATCAGCCCCAGCATTTT. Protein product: CSASRSNSNQPQHF.

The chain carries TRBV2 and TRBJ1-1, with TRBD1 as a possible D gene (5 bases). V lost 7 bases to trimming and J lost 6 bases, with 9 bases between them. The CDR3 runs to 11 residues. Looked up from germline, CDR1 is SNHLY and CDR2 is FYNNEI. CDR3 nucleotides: TGTGCCAGCATATTCAGGGCTGAAGCTTTCTTT. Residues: CASIFRAEAFF. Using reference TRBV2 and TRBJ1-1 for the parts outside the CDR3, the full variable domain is EPEVTQTPSHQVTQMGQEVILRCVPISNHLYFYWYRQILGQKVEFLVSFYNNEISEKSEIFDDQFSVERPDGSNFTLKIRSTKLEDSAMYFCASIFRAEAFFGQGTRLTVV.

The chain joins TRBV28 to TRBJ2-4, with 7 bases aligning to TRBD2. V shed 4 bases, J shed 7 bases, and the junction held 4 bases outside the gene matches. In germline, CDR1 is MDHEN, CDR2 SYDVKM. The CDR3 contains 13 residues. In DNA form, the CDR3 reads TGTGCCAGCAGTTCGGGGGGTCGGAACATTCAGTACTTC. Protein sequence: CASSSGGRNIQYF.

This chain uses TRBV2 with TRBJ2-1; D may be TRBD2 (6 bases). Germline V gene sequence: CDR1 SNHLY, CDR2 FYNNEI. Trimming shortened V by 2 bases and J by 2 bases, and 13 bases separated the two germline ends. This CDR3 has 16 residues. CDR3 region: CASSELLGGPYNEQFF. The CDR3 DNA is TGTGCCAGCAGTGAACTTCTGGGGGGACCCTACAATGAGCAGTTCTTC.

The CDR3 DNA is TGTGCCAGCTCACCTCGGGGGACTAGCGGGGACACAGATACGCAGTATTTT. Protein: CASSPRGTSGDTDTQYF. The rearrangement joins TRBV18 to TRBJ2-3; the match to TRBD2 covers 13 bases. V shed 3 bases and J 2 bases; nucleotides not matched to a gene: 5. CDR3 length: 17 residues. Germline values: CDR1 KGHSH, CDR2 LQKENI.

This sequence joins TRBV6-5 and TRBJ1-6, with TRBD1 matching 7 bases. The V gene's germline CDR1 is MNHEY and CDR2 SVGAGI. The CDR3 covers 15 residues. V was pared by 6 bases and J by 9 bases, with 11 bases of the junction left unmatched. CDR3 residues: CASRTYRGLGSPLHF. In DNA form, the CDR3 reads TGTGCCAGCAGGACTTACAGGGGTTTGGGTTCACCCCTCCACTTT.

The CDR3 DNA follows: TGTGCCAGCAGCTCCCCCGGGACTCCCAATGAGCAGTTCTTC. Residues: CASSSPGTPNEQFF. The rearrangement uses TRBV7-3 and TRBJ2-1; maybe TRBD2 (6 bases). This CDR3 is built from 14 residues. Germline CDR1 SGHTA, CDR2 FQGTGA. Trimming left V 4 bases short and J 6 bases short, with 13 bases between.

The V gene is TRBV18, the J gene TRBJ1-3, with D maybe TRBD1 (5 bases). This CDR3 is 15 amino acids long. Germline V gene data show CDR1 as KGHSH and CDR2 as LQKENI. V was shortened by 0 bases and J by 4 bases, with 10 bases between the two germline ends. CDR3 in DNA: TGTGCCAGCTCACCACCTCGACAGTTGGGAAACACCATATATTTT. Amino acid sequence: CASSPPRQLGNTIYF. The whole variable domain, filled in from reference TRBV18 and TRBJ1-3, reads NAGVMQNPRHLVRRRGQEARLRCSPMKGHSHVYWYRQLPEEGLKFMVYLQKENIIDESGMPKERFSAEFPKEGPSILRIQQVVRGDSAAYFCASSPPRQLGNTIYFGEGSWLTVV.

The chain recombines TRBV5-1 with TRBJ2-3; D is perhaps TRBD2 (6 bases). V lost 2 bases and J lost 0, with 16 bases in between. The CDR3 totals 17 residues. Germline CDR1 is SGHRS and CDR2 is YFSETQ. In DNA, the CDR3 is TGCGCCAGCAGCTTCGGGGAGGCCAGCGATAGCACAGATACGCAGTATTTT. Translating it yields CASSFGEASDSTDTQYF.

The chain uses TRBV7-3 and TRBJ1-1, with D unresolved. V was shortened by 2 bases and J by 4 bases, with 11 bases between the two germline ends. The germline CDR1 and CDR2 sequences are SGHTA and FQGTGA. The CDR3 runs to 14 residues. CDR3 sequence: CASSLVGVSTEAFF. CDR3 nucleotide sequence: TGTGCCAGCAGCTTAGTCGGGGTGAGCACTGAAGCTTTCTTT.

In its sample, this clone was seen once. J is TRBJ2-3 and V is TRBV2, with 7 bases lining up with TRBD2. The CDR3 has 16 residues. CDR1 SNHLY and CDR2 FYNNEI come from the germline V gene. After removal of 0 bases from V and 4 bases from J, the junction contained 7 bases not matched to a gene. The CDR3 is CASSEALGGGADTQYF. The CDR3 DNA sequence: TGTGCCAGCAGTGAAGCGCTTGGGGGGGGTGCAGATACGCAGTATTTT.

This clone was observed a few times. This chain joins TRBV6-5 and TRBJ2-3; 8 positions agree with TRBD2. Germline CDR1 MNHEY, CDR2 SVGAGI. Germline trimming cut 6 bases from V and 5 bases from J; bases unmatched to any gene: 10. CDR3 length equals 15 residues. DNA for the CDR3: TGTGCCAGCAGGAGTGAACGGGGGGGTGGAGATACGCAGTATTTT. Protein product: CASRSERGGGDTQYF.

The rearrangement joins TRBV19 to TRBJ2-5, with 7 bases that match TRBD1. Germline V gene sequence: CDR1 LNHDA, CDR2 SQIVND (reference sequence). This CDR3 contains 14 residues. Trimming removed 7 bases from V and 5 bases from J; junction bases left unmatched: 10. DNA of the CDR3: TGTGCCAGTAAATCCTCAAGGGGGCGGGAGACCCAGTACTTC. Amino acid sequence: CASKSSRGRETQYF. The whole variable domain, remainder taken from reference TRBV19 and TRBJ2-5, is DGGITQSPKYLFRKEGQNVTLSCEQNLNHDAMYWYRQDPGQGLRLIYYSQIVNDFQKGDIAEGYSVSREKKESFPLTVTSAQKNPTAFYLCASKSSRGRETQYFGPGTRLLVL.

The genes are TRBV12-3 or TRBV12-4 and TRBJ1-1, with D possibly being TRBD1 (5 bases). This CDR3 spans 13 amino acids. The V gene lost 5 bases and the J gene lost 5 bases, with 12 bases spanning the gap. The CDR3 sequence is CASSAGPSTEAFF. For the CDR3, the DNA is TGTGCCAGCAGTGCGGGACCGTCGACTGAAGCTTTCTTT.

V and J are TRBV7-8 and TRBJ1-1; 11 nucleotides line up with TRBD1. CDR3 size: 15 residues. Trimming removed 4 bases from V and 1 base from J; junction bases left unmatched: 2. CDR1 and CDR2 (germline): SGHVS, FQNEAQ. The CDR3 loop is CASSYGQGANTEAFF. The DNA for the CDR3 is TGTGCCAGCAGCTATGGACAGGGGGCGAACACTGAAGCTTTCTTT.

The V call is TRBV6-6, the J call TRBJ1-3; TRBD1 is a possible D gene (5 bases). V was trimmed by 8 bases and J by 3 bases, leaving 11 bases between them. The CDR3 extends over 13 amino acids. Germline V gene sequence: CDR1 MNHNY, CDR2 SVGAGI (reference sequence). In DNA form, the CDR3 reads TGTGCCAGCCGCCCGGGGGGTGGAAACACCATATATTTT. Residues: CASRPGGGNTIYF.

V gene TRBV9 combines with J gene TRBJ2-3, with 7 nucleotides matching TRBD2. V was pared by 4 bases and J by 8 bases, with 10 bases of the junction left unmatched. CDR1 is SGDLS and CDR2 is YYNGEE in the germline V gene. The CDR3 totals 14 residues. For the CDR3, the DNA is TGTGCCAGCAGCCCGCGTCTGGGAGGGGTTACGCAGTATTTT. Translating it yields CASSPRLGGVTQYF.